Listed here are 10 T cell receptor beta chains from one sample, sequenced in a study of blood T cells in healthy people across ages. A second about 6 to 12 cycle PCR used barcoded and J-beta primers. From the 5' RACE reads, TCRdb called clonotypes with MiXCR, one entry per CDR3 protein. The sample contains approximately 780,000 distinct CDR3 sequences, roughly 25% of which appear only once. This sample also appeared in a second study, on T cells of mothers and their children.

Sequencing was performed on blood. The receptors originated from a boy aged 5-17 years in good health.

The chain uses TRBV20-1 and TRBJ2-5, with TRBD2 identical over 9 bases. Germline CDR1 reads DFQATT; CDR2 reads SNEGSKA (reference sequence). The CDR3 is 13 residues long. J gave up 3 bases and V 4 bases, and 3 bases lay outside the gene matches. CDR3 sequence (DNA): TGCAGTGCTATGACTAGCGGAAAAGAGACCCAGTACTTC. Translating it yields CSAMTSGKETQYF.

The genes are TRBV12-3 or TRBV12-4 and TRBJ1-1, with D uncertain. The CDR3 sequence is 14 residues long. V was cut by 3 bases and J by 2 bases, with 10 bases left in between. The CDR3: CASSLVLLNTEAFF. CDR3 nucleotide sequence: TGTGCCAGCAGTTTGGTGCTCCTTAACACTGAAGCTTTCTTT.

This clonotype has only a few counts. J is TRBJ2-1 and V is TRBV5-1, with D unresolved. V was shortened by 5 bases and J by 6 bases, with 18 bases between the two germline ends. CDR1 is SGHRS, CDR2 YFSETQ, per germline. CDR3 length: 15 amino acids. CDR3 protein: CASRKVGTALNEQFF. CDR3 bases: TGCGCCAGCAGGAAAGTGGGAACAGCTCTCAATGAGCAGTTCTTC.

The chain carries TRBV10-3 and TRBJ2-1; the D gene is possibly TRBD1 (6 bases). V gave up 10 bases and J gave up 8 bases, with 21 bases separating them. The germline V gene encodes CDR1 ENHRY and CDR2 SYGVKD. The CDR3 loop spans 14 amino acids. The chain's CDR3 is CATRDNRAGDEQFF. The CDR3 region has the DNA TGTGCCACCAGGGACAATCGGGCTGGGGATGAGCAGTTCTTC.

The rearrangement uses TRBV4-1 and TRBJ2-7; D possibly corresponds to TRBD1 (5 bases). The CDR3 contains 13 residues. Germline CDR1 is MGHRA and CDR2 is YSYEKL. Trimming removed 4 bases at V and 3 bases at J, with 10 bases between. The CDR3 here is CASSLRANYEQYF. CDR3 nucleotide sequence: TGCGCCAGCAGCCTCAGGGCCAACTACGAGCAGTACTTC.

This clonotype turned up a few times. The junction shows a germline mismatch at one end, possibly a read error. The rearrangement joins TRBV6-5 to TRBJ2-1, with TRBD1 matching 7 bases. Germline CDR1 reads MNHEY; CDR2 reads SVGAGI. The length of the CDR3 is 15 residues. Here the CDR3 DNA reads TGTGCCAGCAGTTACTTAGGGGGCTCCTACGATGAGCAGTTCTTC. This sequence encodes CASSYLGGSYDEQFF.

The V and J genes are TRBV20-1 and TRBJ2-5; D uncertain. The CDR3 is made up of 13 amino acids. Deletions cut 2 bases from V and 2 bases from J, with 9 bases between. Germline loops: CDR1 DFQATT, CDR2 SNEGSKA (reference sequence). The chain's CDR3 is CSARRFGQETQYF. CDR3 nucleotides: TGCAGTGCTAGAAGGTTCGGACAAGAGACCCAGTACTTC.

This chain uses TRBV29-1 with TRBJ1-1; D might be TRBD1 (6 bases). The CDR3 has 13 amino acids. Germline V gene data show CDR1 as SQVTM and CDR2 as ANQGSEA. V was pared by 7 bases and J by 5 bases, with 17 bases between. CDR3 amino acids: CSGNREQETEAFF. CDR3 nucleotide sequence: TGCAGCGGGAACAGGGAGCAGGAAACTGAAGCTTTCTTT.

This clonotype appeared a few times. The chain links TRBV29-1 to TRBJ2-3; 7 bases agree with TRBD2. This CDR3 comprises 14 residues. CDR1 SQVTM and CDR2 ANQGSEA come from the germline V gene. The V segment lost 3 bases and the J segment 2 bases; nucleotides outside the gene matches: 5. CDR3 DNA: TGCAGCGTTGAGTATGGGGGGGACACAGATACGCAGTATTTT. Its protein product is CSVEYGGDTDTQYF.

DNA of the CDR3: TGTGCCAGCAGTGCCGGCATTACAGATACGCAGTATTTT. Amino acids: CASSAGITDTQYF. The rearrangement joins TRBV6-1 to TRBJ2-3; D is unclear. Trimming pared 4 bases from V and 3 bases from J, leaving 8 bases between. This CDR3 contains 13 residues. The V gene's germline CDR1 is MNHNS and CDR2 SASEGT.